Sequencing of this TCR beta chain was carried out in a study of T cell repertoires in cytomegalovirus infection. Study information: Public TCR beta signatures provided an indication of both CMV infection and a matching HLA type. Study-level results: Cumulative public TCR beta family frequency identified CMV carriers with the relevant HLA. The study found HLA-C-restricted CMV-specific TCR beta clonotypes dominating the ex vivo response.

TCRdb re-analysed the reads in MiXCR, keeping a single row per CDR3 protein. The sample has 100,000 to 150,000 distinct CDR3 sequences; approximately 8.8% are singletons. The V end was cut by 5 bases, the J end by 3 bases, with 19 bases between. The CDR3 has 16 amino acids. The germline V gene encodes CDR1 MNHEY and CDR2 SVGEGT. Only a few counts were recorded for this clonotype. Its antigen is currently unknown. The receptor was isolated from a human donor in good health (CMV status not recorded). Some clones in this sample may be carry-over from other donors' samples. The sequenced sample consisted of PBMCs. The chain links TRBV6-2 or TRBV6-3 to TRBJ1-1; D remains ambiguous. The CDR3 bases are TGTGCCAGCAGTCACCCCCCACCCTGGCCCTACACTGAAGCTTTCTTT. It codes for CASSHPPPWPYTEAFF.